A selection of T cell receptor beta chains follows, all from one sample in a study of PD-1 blockade in classical Hodgkin lymphoma. The protocol was immunoSEQ multiplex PCR, while the TCRdb copy is restricted to in-frame clones and leaves out a portion. The data hold under 100,000 clones, with around 90% observed a single time. The specimen comprised peripheral blood mononuclear cells (PBMCs), sampled before the second cycle of nivolumab. These receptors originate from a human donor with classical Hodgkin lymphoma. Both conserved end residues are part of each CDR3. The order of the fields is D gene, clone size, J gene, V gene, CDR3 DNA, CDR3 protein. A D gene is named only where the DNA matches it firmly. Clone size, where shown, is once, few, many, or a class for clones that have expanded.

>-|-|TRBJ1-4|TRBV29-1
TGCAGCGTTGTGGCAGGCGATGAAAAACTGTTTTTT
CSVVAGDEKLFF
>TRBD1|-|TRBJ2-7|TRBV7-9
TGTGCCAGCATCCAGGGGGCAGGGGGTATCCACGAGCAGTACTTC
CASIQGAGGIHEQYF
>TRBD2|-|TRBJ2-7|TRBV10-3
TGTGCCATCAGTGAGCCTCCGGGGCTCGGGGGGGTGCAGTACTTC
CAISEPPGLGGVQYF
>-|-|TRBJ1-2|TRBV9
TGTGCCAGCAGCGTAGGGGGGGCTAACTATGGCTACACCTTC
CASSVGGANYGYTF
>-|-|TRBJ2-1|TRBV5-1
TGCGCCAGCAGCCAGACTGAGGACTATGGGAATGAGCAGTTCTTC
CASSQTEDYGNEQFF
>-|-|TRBJ2-5|TRBV5-1
TGCGCCAGCAGCCTCTCACAGGAGGCAGAGACCCAGTACTTC
CASSLSQEAETQYF
>-|-|TRBJ2-6|TRBV19
TGTGCCAGTAGACCAGCGACTCAGGCCAACGTCCTGACTTTC
CASRPATQANVLTF
>TRBD1|-|TRBJ1-1|TRBV2
TGTGCCAGCATTTTCGGGACAGGGGGTCTGAACACTGAAGCTTTCTTT
CASIFGTGGLNTEAFF
>TRBD2|-|TRBJ2-7|TRBV9
TGTGCCAGCAGCGTAGTCGGTAGCGGGAGCTCCGAGCAGTACTTC
CASSVVGSGSSEQYF
>TRBD1|-|TRBJ2-7|TRBV2
TGTGCCAGCAGTGGGACAGGGGGCGCTTACGAGCAGTACTTC
CASSGTGGAYEQYF
>-|-|TRBJ1-5|TRBV6-4
TGTGCCAGCAGTGAAGAATATAGCAATCAGCCCCAGCATTTT
CASSEEYSNQPQHF
>TRBD1|-|TRBJ1-2|TRBV5-1
TGCGCCAGCAGCACCGACAGGGACTATGGCTACACCTTC
CASSTDRDYGYTF
>-|-|TRBJ2-1|TRBV2
TGTGCCAGCAGTGAGGGGTGGATTCATGAGCAGTTCTTC
CASSEGWIHEQFF
>-|once|TRBJ2-2|TRBV30
TGTGCCTTTCACGTCGGGAGATTTTACACCGGGGAGCTGTTTTTT
CAFHVGRFYTGELFF
>-|-|TRBJ1-3|TRBV30
TGTGCCTGGGACACAGGGTACTCTGGAAACACCATATATTTT
CAWDTGYSGNTIYF
>-|-|TRBJ1-5|TRBV10-3
TGTGCCATCAGCCCGGGGGACGGAAAATATAGCAATCAGCCCCAGCATTTT
CAISPGDGKYSNQPQHF
>-|-|TRBJ2-3|TRBV30
TGTGCCTGGAGTCAGGGTCATCCAGATACGCAGTATTTT
CAWSQGHPDTQYF
>-|-|TRBJ2-7|TRBV5-4
TGTGCCAGCAGCTTGAGGGAGACCTACGAGCAGTACTTC
CASSLRETYEQYF
>-|-|TRBJ2-7|TRBV21-1
TGTGCCAGCAGCAAGGCCCTCCTGGGGGGGATTGTGTACGAGCAGTACTTC
CASSKALLGGIVYEQYF
>TRBD2|-|TRBJ2-2|TRBV7-3
TGTGCCAGCAGCTTAAAGGGTGCTGCGGGAGTAGGCACCGGGGAGCTGTTTTTT
CASSLKGAAGVGTGELFF
>TRBD1|-|TRBJ1-1|TRBV5-4
TGTGCCAGCAGCTTCACAGGGGACACTGAAGCTTTCTTT
CASSFTGDTEAFF
>-|-|TRBJ1-3|TRBV7-2
TGTGCCAGCAGCTTACGACCGGTGGGAAACACCATATATTTT
CASSLRPVGNTIYF
>TRBD1|-|TRBJ2-5|TRBV6-1
TGTGCCAGCAGACTCGGACAGGGACAAGAGACCCAGTACTTC
CASRLGQGQETQYF
>-|-|TRBJ1-2|TRBV6-5
TGTGCCAGCAGTCCCGGGACGTCTATTTATGGCTACACCTTC
CASSPGTSIYGYTF
>-|-|TRBJ1-1|TRBV18
TGTGCCAGCTCACGGGAGGTTGACACTGAAGCTTTCTTT
CASSREVDTEAFF
>-|-|TRBJ2-1|TRBV27
TGTGCCAGCAGTTTAATGTTCGATACAGGGTTCTCCAATGAGCAGTTCTTC
CASSLMFDTGFSNEQFF